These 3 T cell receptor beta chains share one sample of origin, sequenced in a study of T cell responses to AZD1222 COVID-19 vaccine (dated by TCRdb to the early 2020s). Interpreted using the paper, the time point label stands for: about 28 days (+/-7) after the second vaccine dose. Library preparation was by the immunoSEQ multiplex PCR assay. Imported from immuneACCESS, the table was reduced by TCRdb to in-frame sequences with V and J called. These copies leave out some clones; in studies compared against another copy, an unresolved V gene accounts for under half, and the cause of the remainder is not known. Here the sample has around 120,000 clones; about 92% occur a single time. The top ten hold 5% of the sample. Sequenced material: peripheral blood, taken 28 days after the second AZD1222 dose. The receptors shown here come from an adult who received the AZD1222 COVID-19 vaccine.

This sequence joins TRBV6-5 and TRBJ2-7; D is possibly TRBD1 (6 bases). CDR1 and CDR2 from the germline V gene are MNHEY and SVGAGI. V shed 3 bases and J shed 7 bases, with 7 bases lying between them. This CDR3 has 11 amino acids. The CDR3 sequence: CASSYQGEQYF. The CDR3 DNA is TGTGCCAGCAGTTATCAGGGGGAGCAGTACTTC.

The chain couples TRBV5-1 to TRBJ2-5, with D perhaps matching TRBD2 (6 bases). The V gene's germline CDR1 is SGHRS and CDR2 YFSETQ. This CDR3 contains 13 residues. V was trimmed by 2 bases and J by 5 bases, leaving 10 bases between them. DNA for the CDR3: TGCGCCAGCAGCTTCGGGGGTTGGGAGACCCAGTACTTC. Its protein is CASSFGGWETQYF.

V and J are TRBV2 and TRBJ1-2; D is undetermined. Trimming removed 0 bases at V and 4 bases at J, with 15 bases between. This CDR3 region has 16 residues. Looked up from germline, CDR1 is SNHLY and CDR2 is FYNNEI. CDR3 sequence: CASSEAIPKEGYGYTF. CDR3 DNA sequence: TGTGCCAGCAGTGAAGCGATTCCAAAAGAGGGCTATGGCTACACCTTC.